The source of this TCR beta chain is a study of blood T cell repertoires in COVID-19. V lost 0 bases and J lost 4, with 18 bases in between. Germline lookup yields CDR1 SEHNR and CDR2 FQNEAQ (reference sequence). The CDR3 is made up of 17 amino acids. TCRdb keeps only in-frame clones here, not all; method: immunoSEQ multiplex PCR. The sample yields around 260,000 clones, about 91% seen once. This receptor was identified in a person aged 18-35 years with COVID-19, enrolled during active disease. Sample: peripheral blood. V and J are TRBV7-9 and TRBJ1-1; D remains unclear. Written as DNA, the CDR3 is TGTGCCAGCAGCTTAGCGCTAATTGGGCAGTCCCCCACTGAAGCTTTCTTT. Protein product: CASSLALIGQSPTEAFF. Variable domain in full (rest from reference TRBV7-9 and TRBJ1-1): DTGVSQNPRHKITKRGQNVTFRCDPISEHNRLYWYRQTLGQGPEFLTYFQNEAQLEKSRLLSDRFSAERPKGSFSTLEIQRTEQGDSAMYLCASSLALIGQSPTEAFFGQGTRLTVV.